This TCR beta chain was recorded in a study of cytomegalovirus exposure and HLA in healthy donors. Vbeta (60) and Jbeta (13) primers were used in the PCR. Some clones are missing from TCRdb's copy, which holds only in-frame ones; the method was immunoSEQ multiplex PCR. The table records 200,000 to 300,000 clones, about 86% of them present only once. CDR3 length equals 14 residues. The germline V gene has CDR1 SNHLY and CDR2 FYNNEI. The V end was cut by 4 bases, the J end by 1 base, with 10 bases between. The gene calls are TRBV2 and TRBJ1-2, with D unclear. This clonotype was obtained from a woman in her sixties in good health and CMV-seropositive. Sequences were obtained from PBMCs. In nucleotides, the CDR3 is TGTGCCAGCAGTGCTAGCGAGGGTAACTATGGCTACACCTTC. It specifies CASSASEGNYGYTF.